These 19 T cell receptor beta chains share one sample of origin, sequenced in a study of T cell responses to AZD1222 COVID-19 vaccine. Repertoires were generated with immunoSEQ multiplex PCR, while TCRdb's copy carries only in-frame clones and drops some. The data contain about 110,000 clones, just over 85% of them singletons. Sequenced here: peripheral blood, sampled on day 0 of AZD1222 vaccination. Receptor source: an adult in good health.

The rearrangement joins TRBV9 to TRBJ1-3, with D perhaps matching TRBD1 (6 bases). CDR3 length: 17 amino acids. Germline-derived CDR1 and CDR2 are SGDLS and YYNGEE. V was shortened by 2 bases and J by 2 bases, with 17 bases between the two germline ends. CDR3 in amino acids: CASSVRTGKGTGNTIYF. CDR3 coding DNA: TGTGCCAGCAGCGTCAGAACAGGGAAGGGGACTGGAAACACCATATATTTT.

The chain joins TRBV9 to TRBJ1-4; D ambiguous. The germline gives CDR1 SGDLS, CDR2 YYNGEE. Trimming removed 4 bases from V and 4 bases from J, with 8 bases in between. The CDR3 runs 13 residues. The CDR3: CASSPRLNEKLFF. In nucleotides, the CDR3 is TGTGCCAGCAGCCCACGTCTTAATGAAAAACTGTTTTTT.

The J gene is TRBJ2-1, the V gene TRBV20-1, with no clear D. Germline CDR1 reads DFQATT; CDR2 reads SNEGSKA (reference sequence). The CDR3 length is 11 residues. Deletions cut 5 bases from V and 9 bases from J, with 11 bases between. CDR3 bases: TGCAGTGCTTACGTAGTGACTGAGCAGTTCTTC. This encodes CSAYVVTEQFF.

This chain links TRBV18 with TRBJ1-3, with D maybe TRBD1 (5 bases). This CDR3 is built from 14 residues. Germline V gives CDR1 KGHSH, CDR2 LQKENI. Trimming shortened V by 3 bases and J by 0 bases, and 6 bases separated the two germline ends. CDR3 residues: CASSPGRSGNTIYF. CDR3 DNA sequence: TGTGCCAGCTCACCGGGGCGCTCTGGAAACACCATATATTTT.

V gene TRBV5-6 combines with J gene TRBJ1-2; no clear D. The CDR3 is made up of 15 amino acids. CDR1 is SGHDT and CDR2 is YYEEEE in the germline V gene. V was clipped by 6 bases and J by 2 bases, with 17 bases between them. CDR3 nucleotide sequence: TGTGCCAGCACCGGTGGGTACTCAACAAACTATGGCTACACCTTC. Its protein product is CASTGGYSTNYGYTF.

The genes are TRBV7-6 and TRBJ2-7; 7 bases map to TRBD1. The CDR3 is made up of 13 amino acids. Germline V gene sequence: CDR1 SGHVS, CDR2 FNYEAQ. Trimming took 3 bases from V and 4 from J; bases not matched to a gene: 3. The CDR3, as DNA: TGTGCCAGCAGCTTGGACAGGTGGTACGAGCAGTACTTC. Its translation: CASSLDRWYEQYF.

The rearrangement uses TRBV19 and TRBJ2-1; D possibly corresponds to TRBD2 (5 bases). Germline V gives CDR1 LNHDA, CDR2 SQIVND (reference sequence). Trimming took off 4 bases at V and 6 bases at J, with 10 bases between the two ends. There are 13 residues in the CDR3. Written as DNA, the CDR3 is TGTGCCAGTAGTAGGCTAGCCCCCAATGAGCAGTTCTTC. Its protein is CASSRLAPNEQFF.

The chain uses TRBV7-9 and TRBJ1-1; the D is unclear. This CDR3 has 14 amino acids. Trimming pared 1 base from V and 1 base from J, leaving 7 bases between. Germline V lookup: CDR1 SEHNR, CDR2 FQNEAQ (reference sequence). The CDR3 sequence: CASSLVPGNTEAFF. CDR3 in DNA: TGTGCCAGCAGCTTAGTTCCAGGGAACACTGAAGCTTTCTTT.

The chain is built from TRBV29-1 and TRBJ1-2; no firm D call. In germline, CDR1 is SQVTM, CDR2 ANQGSEA. The CDR3 is 13 amino acids. V dropped 4 bases and J dropped 4 bases, with 13 bases sitting between them. CDR3 bases: TGCAGCGTTGGGGAAAGAGAAGGCTATGGCTACACCTTC. Residues: CSVGEREGYGYTF.

This chain links TRBV5-4 with TRBJ2-7; D is tentatively TRBD1 or TRBD2 (5 bases each). Germline loops: CDR1 SGHNT, CDR2 YYREEE (reference sequence). V lost 4 bases and J lost 0, with 14 bases in between. This CDR3 has 15 amino acids. CDR3 in amino acids: CASSPNGGYSYEQYF. CDR3 DNA sequence: TGTGCCAGCAGCCCCAATGGGGGATACTCCTACGAGCAGTACTTC.

The CDR3 DNA sequence: TGTGCCAGCAGTCTAGGGGGAGCTAACTATGGCTACACCTTC. It codes for CASSLGGANYGYTF. The chain uses TRBV2 and TRBJ1-2; weak D call: TRBD1 (6 bases). The CDR3 loop spans 14 amino acids. V lost 5 bases and J 0 bases, leaving 10 bases between the germline ends. The V gene's germline CDR1 is SNHLY and CDR2 FYNNEI.

This sequence joins TRBV6-1 and TRBJ1-1, with unresolved D. The germline V gene has CDR1 MNHNS and CDR2 SASEGT. V was cut by 0 bases and J by 2 bases, with 4 bases left in between. The CDR3 spans 13 residues. CDR3: CASSEADNTEAFF. CDR3 DNA: TGTGCCAGCAGTGAAGCAGACAACACTGAAGCTTTCTTT.

V gene TRBV7-9 combines with J gene TRBJ1-4; possible D gene TRBD1, 5 bases. V gave up 8 bases and J gave up 8 bases, with 12 bases separating them. Per germline, CDR1 SEHNR and CDR2 FQNEAQ (reference sequence). This CDR3 region has 12 residues. The CDR3 here is CASLGTAEKLFF. The CDR3 DNA reads as TGTGCCAGCCTCGGGACTGCAGAAAAACTGTTTTTT.

The chain joins TRBV12-3 or TRBV12-4 to TRBJ1-1; D is undetermined. This CDR3 is built from 12 residues. V was cut by 5 bases and J by 5 bases, with 9 bases left in between. The CDR3 reads CASSLRGTEAFF. The DNA of the CDR3 is TGTGCCAGCAGTCTCCGCGGGACTGAAGCTTTCTTT.

The genes are TRBV19 and TRBJ1-4; unclear D gene. The CDR3 totals 15 residues. Germline assignment: CDR1 LNHDA and CDR2 SQIVND (reference sequence). The germline V and J ends were trimmed by 3 bases and 5 bases, with 13 bases remaining between them. CDR3 protein: CASSMDRVKNEKLFF. The CDR3 bases are TGTGCCAGTAGTATGGATAGGGTGAAGAATGAAAAACTGTTTTTT.

This rearrangement joins TRBV3-1 (or the pseudogene TRBV3-2) to TRBJ2-5; 10 nucleotides line up with TRBD2. Germline CDR1 is LGHDT and CDR2 is YNNKEL (reference sequence). The CDR3 is 16 amino acids. V lost 3 bases, J lost 3 bases, and 7 bases stayed unmatched. CDR3 sequence: CASSQYSGGTKETQYF. As DNA, the CDR3 is TGTGCCAGCAGCCAGTATAGCGGGGGGACCAAAGAGACCCAGTACTTC.

This clone was observed a few times. This chain connects TRBV4-1 to TRBJ1-5; D is perhaps TRBD1 (5 bases). Germline CDR1 MGHRA, CDR2 YSYEKL. This CDR3 comprises 16 residues. The V and J ends lost 5 bases and 4 bases respectively, with 18 bases between them. CDR3 DNA sequence: TGCGCCAGCAGCAGCGGGGCCTTGCTTTGGAATCAGCCCCAGCATTTT. Translated, it gives CASSSGALLWNQPQHF.

The chain recombines TRBV19 with TRBJ1-1; maybe TRBD1 (6 bases). CDR1 is LNHDA and CDR2 is SQIVND in the germline V gene (reference sequence). This CDR3 region has 15 residues. Trimming cost V 3 bases and J 1 base, with 12 bases left between them. The DNA for the CDR3 is TGTGCCAGTAGTATCGACATACAGGGGAACACTGAAGCTTTCTTT. Its protein product is CASSIDIQGNTEAFF.

V gene TRBV14 combines with J gene TRBJ2-7; D is ambiguous. This CDR3 has 11 amino acids. Germline loops: CDR1 SGHDN, CDR2 FVKESK. V shed 3 bases and J shed 3 bases, with 3 bases lying between them. CDR3 nucleotides: TGTGCCAGCAGCCACGGCTACGAGCAGTACTTC. Protein product: CASSHGYEQYF. Drawing the rest from reference TRBV14 and TRBJ2-7, the complete variable domain is EAGVTQFPSHSVIEKGQTVTLRCDPISGHDNLYWYRRVMGKEIKFLLHFVKESKQDESGMPNNRFLAERTGGTYSTLKVQPAELEDSGVYFCASSHGYEQYFGPGTRLTVT.